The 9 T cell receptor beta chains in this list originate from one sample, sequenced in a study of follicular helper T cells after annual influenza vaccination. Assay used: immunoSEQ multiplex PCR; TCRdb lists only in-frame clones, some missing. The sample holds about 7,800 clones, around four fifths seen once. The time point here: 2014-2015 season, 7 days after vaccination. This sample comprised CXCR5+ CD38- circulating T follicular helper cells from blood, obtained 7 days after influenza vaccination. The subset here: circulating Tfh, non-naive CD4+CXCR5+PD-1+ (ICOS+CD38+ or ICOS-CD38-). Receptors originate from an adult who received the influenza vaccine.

CDR3 sequence (DNA): TGTGCCAGCAGCTTGGATCAGGAAGATACGCAGTATTTT. It codes for CASSLDQEDTQYF. The chain carries TRBV5-4 and TRBJ2-3; D is uncertain. CDR3 length: 13 amino acids. CDR1 is SGHNT and CDR2 is YYREEE in the germline V gene (reference sequence). V was trimmed by 0 bases and J by 5 bases, leaving 7 bases between them.

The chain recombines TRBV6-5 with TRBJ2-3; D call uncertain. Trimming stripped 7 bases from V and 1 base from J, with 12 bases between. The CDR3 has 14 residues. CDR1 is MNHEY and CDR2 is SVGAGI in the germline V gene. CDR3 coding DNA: TGTGCCAGCACCTACGACCGGGGCACAGATACGCAGTATTTT. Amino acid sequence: CASTYDRGTDTQYF.

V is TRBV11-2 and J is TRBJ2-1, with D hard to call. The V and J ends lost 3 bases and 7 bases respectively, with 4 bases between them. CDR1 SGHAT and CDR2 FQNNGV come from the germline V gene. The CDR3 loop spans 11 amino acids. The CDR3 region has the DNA TGTGCCAGCAGCTTCAATAATGAGCAGTTCTTC. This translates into CASSFNNEQFF. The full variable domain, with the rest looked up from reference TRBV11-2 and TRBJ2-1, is EAGVAQSPRYKIIEKRQSVAFWCNPISGHATLYWYQQILGQGPKLLIQFQNNGVVDDSQLPKDRFSAERLKGVDSTLKIQPAKLEDSAVYLCASSFNNEQFFGPGTRLTVL.

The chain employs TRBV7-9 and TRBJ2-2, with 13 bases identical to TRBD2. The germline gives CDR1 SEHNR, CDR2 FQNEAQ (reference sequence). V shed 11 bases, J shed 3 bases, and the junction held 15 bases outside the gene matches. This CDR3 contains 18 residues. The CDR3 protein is CAEKKGLAGFRDTGELFF. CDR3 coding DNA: TGTGCCGAGAAAAAGGGACTAGCGGGGTTCCGGGACACCGGGGAGCTGTTTTTT.

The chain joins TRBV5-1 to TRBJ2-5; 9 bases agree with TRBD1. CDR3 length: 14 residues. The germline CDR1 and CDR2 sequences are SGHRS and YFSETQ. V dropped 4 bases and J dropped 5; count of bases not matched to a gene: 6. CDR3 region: CASSAGQGEETQYF. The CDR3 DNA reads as TGCGCCAGCAGCGCGGGACAGGGAGAGGAGACCCAGTACTTC.

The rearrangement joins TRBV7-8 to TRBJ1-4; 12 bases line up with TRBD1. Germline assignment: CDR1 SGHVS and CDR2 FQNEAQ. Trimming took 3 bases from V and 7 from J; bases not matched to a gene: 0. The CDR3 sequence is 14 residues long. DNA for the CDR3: TGTGCCAGCAGCTTGGGACAGGGGGCTGAAAAACTGTTTTTT. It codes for CASSLGQGAEKLFF.

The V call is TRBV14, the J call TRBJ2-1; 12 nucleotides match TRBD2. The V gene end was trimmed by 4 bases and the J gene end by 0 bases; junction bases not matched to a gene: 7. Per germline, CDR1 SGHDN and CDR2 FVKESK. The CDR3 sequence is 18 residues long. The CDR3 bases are TGTGCCAGCAGCCGACTAGCGGGGGCCCGAATCTCCTACAATGAGCAGTTCTTC. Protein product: CASSRLAGARISYNEQFF.

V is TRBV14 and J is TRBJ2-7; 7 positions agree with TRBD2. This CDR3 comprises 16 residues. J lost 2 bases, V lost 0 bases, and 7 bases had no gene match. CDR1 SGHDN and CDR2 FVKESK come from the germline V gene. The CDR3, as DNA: TGTGCCAGCAGCCAAGATGGGGGGGGATGCGCCTACGAGCAGTACTTC. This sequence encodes CASSQDGGGCAYEQYF.

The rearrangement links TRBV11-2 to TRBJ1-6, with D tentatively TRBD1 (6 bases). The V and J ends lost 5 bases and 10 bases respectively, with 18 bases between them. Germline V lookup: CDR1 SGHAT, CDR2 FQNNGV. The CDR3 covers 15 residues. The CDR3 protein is CASSNHRAQGSPLHF. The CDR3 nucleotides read TGTGCCAGCAGCAATCACAGGGCACAAGGCTCACCCCTCCACTTT.